These 21 T cell receptor beta chains share one sample of origin, sequenced in a study of control samples from healthy donors and cancer patients. Only in-frame clones appear in the TCRdb table, and some are missing; sequencing was by immunoSEQ multiplex PCR. Among around 230,000 clones listed, roughly 94% were seen once. The source material was blood. Every receptor here comes from a man aged 45 to 65 in good health.

The chain carries TRBV27 and TRBJ2-2; 7 positions match TRBD1. With 5 bases clipped from V and 3 bases from J, the junction kept 3 bases outside the gene matches. CDR1 is MNHEY, CDR2 SMNVEV, per germline (reference sequence). The CDR3 runs to 14 residues. The DNA for the CDR3 is TGTGCCAGCAGTGACCAGGGGGACACCGGGGAGCTGTTTTTT. As protein: CASSDQGDTGELFF.

The J gene is TRBJ2-5, the V gene TRBV7-9; D is unclear. Germline V gene lookup returns CDR1 SEHNR and CDR2 FQNEAQ (reference sequence). CDR3 size: 13 residues. The V end lost 5 bases, the J end lost 0 bases, and 7 bases lay between the germline ends. CDR3 DNA: TGTGCCAGCAGCGGTGATAACCAAGAGACCCAGTACTTC. It translates to CASSGDNQETQYF.

This chain connects TRBV2 to TRBJ2-5; the D is unclear. Germline V gene lookup returns CDR1 SNHLY and CDR2 FYNNEI. V was clipped by 6 bases and J by 3 bases, with 5 bases between them. The length of the CDR3 is 11 residues. The CDR3 DNA is TGTGCCAGCAGCCAAAAAGAGACCCAGTACTTC. Translation: CASSQKETQYF.

The chain combines TRBV3-1 (or the pseudogene TRBV3-2) with TRBJ1-3, with D uncertain. Trimming pared 2 bases from V and 2 bases from J, leaving 13 bases between. The CDR3 sequence is 16 residues long. Germline V gene lookup returns CDR1 LGHDT and CDR2 YNNKEL (reference sequence). The CDR3 region has the DNA TGTGCCAGCAGCCAATTTTACGCCGGGACTGGAAACACCATATATTTT. It translates to CASSQFYAGTGNTIYF.

The chain uses TRBV18 and TRBJ2-6, with 8 bases fitting TRBD1. The CDR3 loop spans 17 amino acids. Germline assignment: CDR1 KGHSH and CDR2 LQKENI. V lost 3 bases and J lost 1; bases outside the gene matches: 5. CDR3 sequence: CASSPTGGFSGANVLTF. In DNA, the CDR3 is TGTGCCAGCTCACCCACAGGGGGTTTTTCTGGGGCCAACGTCCTGACTTTC.

The CDR3: CASSPYTGIIYNEQFF. CDR3 DNA: TGTGCCAGCTCACCATACACAGGAATTATTTACAATGAGCAGTTCTTC. V is TRBV18 and J is TRBJ2-1, with D maybe TRBD1 (5 bases). Germline CDR1 is KGHSH and CDR2 is LQKENI. V was clipped by 2 bases and J by 4 bases, with 15 bases between them. This CDR3 has 16 residues.

The chain combines TRBV19 with TRBJ1-2, with TRBD1 matching 8 bases. Germline V CDR1 and CDR2: LNHDA, SQIVND (reference sequence). This CDR3 comprises 14 residues. The trim removed 7 bases at V and 8 bases at J, leaving 12 bases unmatched. The CDR3 DNA reads TGTGCCAGTACTCAGGGGGCCGGCGTGGGAGGCTACACCTTC. Translation gives CASTQGAGVGGYTF.

The chain is built from TRBV25-1 and TRBJ1-1, with 7 positions matching TRBD1. V was clipped by 4 bases and J by 5 bases; unmatched bases: 10. The CDR3 runs to 15 residues. Germline CDR1 is MGHDK and CDR2 is SYGVNS. DNA for the CDR3: TGTGCCAGCAGTGCACAGGGGAGGGGGATAACTGAAGCTTTCTTT. This encodes CASSAQGRGITEAFF.

This clone has just one count. The rearrangement links TRBV14 to TRBJ2-3; D is unclear. This CDR3 contains 16 residues. The germline gives CDR1 SGHDN, CDR2 FVKESK. Trimming shortened V by 4 bases and J by 2 bases, and 16 bases separated the two germline ends. The chain's CDR3 is CASSRLGYYHTDTQYF. CDR3 DNA sequence: TGTGCCAGCAGCCGACTGGGGTACTACCACACAGATACGCAGTATTTT.

Notes on this clone: Compared with germline, one end of the junction differs, possibly owing to a read error. This rearrangement joins TRBV7-7 to TRBJ2-2; no firm D call. This CDR3 contains 15 residues. Germline assignment: CDR1 SSHAT and CDR2 FNYEAQ (reference sequence). CDR3 sequence (DNA): TGTGCTAGCAGCTTAACCGACGGCAGTACCGGGGAGCTGTTTTTT. It encodes CASSLTDGSTGELFF.

The chain has TRBV5-1 and TRBJ1-1, with D possibly being TRBD1 (6 bases). CDR3 size: 17 residues. With 0 bases removed from V and 4 bases from J, the gap between germline ends came to 19 bases. Germline V lookup: CDR1 SGHRS, CDR2 YFSETQ. CDR3 loop: CASSLGPQSGASTEAFF. As DNA, the CDR3 is TGCGCCAGCAGCTTGGGCCCCCAGTCGGGGGCGAGCACTGAAGCTTTCTTT.

This clone has just one count. The chain couples TRBV11-3 to TRBJ1-6, with 7 bases lining up with TRBD1. V was clipped by 5 bases and J by 8 bases; unmatched bases: 6. This CDR3 region has 14 residues. Per the germline V gene, CDR1 is SGHNT and CDR2 is YENEEA. CDR3 in amino acids: CASSPQGDHSPLHF. In DNA form, the CDR3 reads TGTGCCAGCAGCCCGCAGGGGGATCATTCACCCCTCCACTTT.

V is TRBV5-1 and J is TRBJ1-5; the D is unclear. Germline lookup yields CDR1 SGHRS and CDR2 YFSETQ. V gave up 1 base and J gave up 0 bases, with 2 bases separating them. There are 13 residues in the CDR3. The CDR3 DNA is TGCGCCAGCAGCTTGAATAGCAATCAGCCCCAGCATTTT. Translated, it gives CASSLNSNQPQHF.

The chain's CDR3 is CASSRRVIHEQFF. In nucleotides, the CDR3 is TGTGCCAGCAGCCGTCGCGTCATCCATGAGCAGTTCTTC. V and J are TRBV3-1 (or the pseudogene TRBV3-2) and TRBJ2-1; D is undetermined. V lost 4 bases to trimming and J lost 8 bases, with 12 bases between them. Germline assignment: CDR1 LGHDT and CDR2 YNNKEL (reference sequence). CDR3 length: 13 amino acids.

V is TRBV29-1 and J is TRBJ1-1; D perhaps matches TRBD1 (5 bases). The CDR3 has 13 amino acids. Between the trimmed V and J ends, which lost 3 bases and 0 bases, there was a span of 8 bases. Germline lookup yields CDR1 SQVTM and CDR2 ANQGSEA. In DNA, the CDR3 is TGCAGCGTTGAGTGGGGGTTGAACACTGAAGCTTTCTTT. The encoded protein is CSVEWGLNTEAFF.

The genes are TRBV15 and TRBJ1-3, with D hard to call. Deletions cut 0 bases from V and 0 bases from J, with 6 bases between. CDR1 is LNHNV and CDR2 is YYDKDF in the germline V gene (reference sequence). The CDR3 contains 15 residues. CDR3 loop: CATSRDEASGNTIYF. CDR3 in DNA: TGTGCCACCAGCAGAGATGAGGCCTCTGGAAACACCATATATTTT.

The chain combines TRBV7-9 with TRBJ2-1; D perhaps matches TRBD1 (6 bases). V was trimmed by 8 bases and J by 12 bases, leaving 17 bases between them. Germline V gene data show CDR1 as SEHNR and CDR2 as FQNEAQ (reference sequence). The CDR3 has 12 amino acids. CDR3 sequence: CASFGGTHLQFF. CDR3 nucleotides: TGTGCCAGCTTTGGGGGCACTCACCTGCAGTTCTTC.

CDR3 DNA: TGTGCCAGTAGTATCCTTCAGGGCTCTAACTATGGCTACACCTTC. It specifies CASSILQGSNYGYTF. V gene TRBV19 combines with J gene TRBJ1-2; a weak D match, TRBD1 (5 bases). Germline assignment: CDR1 LNHDA and CDR2 SQIVND (reference sequence). The CDR3 is 15 residues long. V lost 3 bases, J lost 0 bases, and 11 bases lay in between.

The chain employs TRBV4-3 and TRBJ1-1; D is uncertain. Trimming shortened V by 4 bases and J by 5 bases, and 14 bases separated the two germline ends. The CDR3 spans 14 residues. Germline loops: CDR1 LGHNA, CDR2 YSLEER. CDR3 nucleotide sequence: TGCGCCAGCAGCCGAGGCCGGGCCGAGACTGAAGCTTTCTTT. Translating gives CASSRGRAETEAFF.

This chain links TRBV6-5 with TRBJ2-1; D is unresolved. The CDR3 contains 14 residues. Germline assignment: CDR1 MNHEY and CDR2 SVGAGI. The V and J ends lost 4 bases and 5 bases respectively, with 12 bases between them. The CDR3 nucleotides are TGTGCCAGCAGTTTTTATAGTGCCAACAATGAGCAGTTCTTC. It is translated as CASSFYSANNEQFF.

This chain joins TRBV15 and TRBJ1-2; 7 bases map to TRBD1. The CDR3 sequence is 15 residues long. CDR1 is LNHNV and CDR2 is YYDKDF in the germline V gene (reference sequence). V was pared by 3 bases and J by 1 base, with 5 bases of the junction left unmatched. DNA for the CDR3: TGTGCCACCAGCAGCCGGGACAGACATAACTATGGCTACACCTTC. It translates to CATSSRDRHNYGYTF.